One and the same sample provided the 20 T cell receptor beta chains below, sequenced in a study of cytomegalovirus exposure and HLA in healthy donors. Sequenced by immunoSEQ multiplex PCR; TCRdb stores in-frame clones only, minus some. The sample carries over 75,000 clones, 75% to 90% recorded once. The material sequenced was PBMCs. The receptors stem from a man between 18 and 35 years old in good health and CMV-seropositive.

The V call is TRBV5-1, the J call TRBJ2-2, with 8 bases aligning to TRBD2. V was clipped by 0 bases and J by 4 bases; unmatched bases: 2. This CDR3 spans 15 amino acids. Per germline, CDR1 SGHRS and CDR2 YFSETQ. This CDR3 reads CASSLAGGVTGELFF. The CDR3 nucleotides are TGCGCCAGCAGCTTGGCCGGGGGGGTCACCGGGGAGCTGTTTTTT.

The rearrangement links TRBV9 to TRBJ2-1; D is undetermined. Germline CDR1 is SGDLS and CDR2 is YYNGEE. The CDR3 extends over 13 amino acids. The V end was cut by 0 bases, the J end by 2 bases, with 3 bases between. The CDR3 loop is CASSVATYNEQFF. In DNA form, the CDR3 reads TGTGCCAGCAGCGTAGCTACCTACAATGAGCAGTTCTTC.

The rearrangement uses TRBV7-8 and TRBJ2-2; 8 positions agree with TRBD2. CDR1 SGHVS and CDR2 FQNEAQ come from the germline V gene. With 8 bases clipped from V and 0 bases from J, the junction kept 11 bases outside the gene matches. The CDR3 consists of 17 residues. The CDR3 bases are TGTGCCAGCGTGGCTAGCGGGCGAAGGGCGAACACCGGGGAGCTGTTTTTT. This encodes CASVASGRRANTGELFF.

This chain joins TRBV28 and TRBJ2-7; D is possibly TRBD1 (5 bases). V dropped 6 bases and J dropped 5 bases, with 11 bases sitting between them. This CDR3 has 12 amino acids. Germline lookup yields CDR1 MDHEN and CDR2 SYDVKM. CDR3 residues: CASRGARHEQYV. CDR3 coding DNA: TGTGCCAGCAGAGGGGCGCGGCACGAGCAGTACGTC.

The chain recombines TRBV5-1 with TRBJ2-3; maybe TRBD2 (6 bases). CDR3 length: 12 amino acids. CDR1 is SGHRS, CDR2 YFSETQ, per germline. Trimming took 4 bases from V and 6 from J, leaving 9 bases between them. This CDR3 reads CASSLRGDTQYF. The CDR3 nucleotides read TGCGCCAGCAGCCTCCGGGGGGATACGCAGTATTTT.

CDR3 protein: CASSPPGQGHNEQFF. CDR3 in DNA: TGTGCCAGCAGCCCACCGGGACAGGGACACAATGAGCAGTTCTTC. This chain uses TRBV28 with TRBJ2-1; 9 bases align to TRBD1. The CDR3 loop spans 15 amino acids. V was pared by 6 bases and J by 5 bases, with 8 bases of the junction left unmatched. Germline V CDR1 and CDR2: MDHEN, SYDVKM.

This chain joins TRBV5-1 and TRBJ2-1, with D uncertain. The CDR3 covers 12 residues. Looked up from germline, CDR1 is SGHRS and CDR2 is YFSETQ. The V gene lost 2 bases and the J gene lost 9 bases, with 9 bases spanning the gap. This CDR3 reads CASSLGEVEQFF. For the CDR3, the DNA is TGCGCCAGCAGCTTAGGTGAGGTTGAGCAGTTCTTC.

DNA of the CDR3: TGTGCCAGCAGTTTCGGACTAGCGGGCACAGATACGCAGTATTTT. It is translated as CASSFGLAGTDTQYF. This sequence joins TRBV27 and TRBJ2-3, with 10 bases aligning to TRBD2. Trimming cost V 3 bases and J 1 base; bases outside gene matches: 1. Germline CDR1 and CDR2: MNHEY and SMNVEV (reference sequence). This CDR3 has 15 residues.

The rearrangement links TRBV5-6 to TRBJ2-5, with D hard to call. V lost 4 bases to trimming and J lost 6 bases, with 13 bases between them. Germline V gene sequence: CDR1 SGHDT, CDR2 YYEEEE. This CDR3 is built from 13 residues. For the CDR3, the DNA is TGTGCCAGCAGCCCGTGGAGTGTAAAGACCCAGTACTTC. Protein sequence: CASSPWSVKTQYF.

This chain links TRBV6-6 with TRBJ2-7; D call uncertain. Trimming cost V 10 bases and J 3 bases, with 13 bases left between them. The CDR3 length is 12 residues. Looked up from germline, CDR1 is MNHNY and CDR2 is SVGAGI (reference sequence). CDR3 bases: TGTGCCACCACCGATCGGAGCTACGAGCAGTACTTC. It translates to CATTDRSYEQYF.

This clone was seen a single time. The J gene is TRBJ2-4, the V gene TRBV7-9; the D gene is possibly TRBD1 (6 bases). Between the trimmed V and J ends, which lost 1 base and 15 bases, there was a span of 13 bases. The germline gives CDR1 SEHNR, CDR2 FQNEAQ (reference sequence). The CDR3 spans 12 residues. The CDR3 bases are TGTGCCAGCAGCTTAGACGACAGGTCCCGGTACTTC. It translates to CASSLDDRSRYF.

The chain recombines TRBV27 with TRBJ2-3, with TRBD2 identical over 13 bases. Germline trimming cut 6 bases from V and 4 bases from J; bases unmatched to any gene: 4. CDR1 MNHEY and CDR2 SMNVEV come from the germline V gene (reference sequence). The CDR3 sequence is 15 residues long. DNA of the CDR3: TGTGCCAGCAGGACAGGGACTAGCGGGGCAGATACGCAGTATTTT. Translating gives CASRTGTSGADTQYF.

This clone has just one count. The chain has TRBV5-1 and TRBJ2-2; TRBD1 is a possible D gene (6 bases). Germline lookup yields CDR1 SGHRS and CDR2 YFSETQ. This CDR3 comprises 15 residues. With 5 bases removed from V and 0 bases from J, the gap between germline ends came to 11 bases. DNA of the CDR3: TGCGCCAGCAGAACCGGGACAACGAACACCGGGGAGCTGTTTTTT. Translated: CASRTGTTNTGELFF.

The chain carries TRBV5-4 and TRBJ2-7, with a tentative D call TRBD1 (6 bases). This CDR3 spans 14 amino acids. Germline-derived CDR1 and CDR2 are SGHNT and YYREEE (reference sequence). V lost 4 bases to trimming and J lost 4 bases, with 15 bases between them. This CDR3 is CASSPTGNLYEQYV. The CDR3 DNA reads as TGTGCCAGCAGCCCTACAGGGAACCTGTACGAGCAGTACGTC.

Only one count was recorded for this clone. This chain links TRBV2 with TRBJ2-1; D is perhaps TRBD2 (5 bases). V was shortened by 3 bases and J by 10 bases, with 16 bases between the two germline ends. The CDR3 runs to 14 residues. CDR1 and CDR2 (germline): SNHLY, FYNNEI. The chain's CDR3 is CASSDDVSSGEQFF. The DNA of the CDR3 is TGTGCCAGCAGTGATGATGTATCCTCGGGGGAGCAGTTCTTC.

This chain connects TRBV28 to TRBJ2-5; 7 bases line up with TRBD1. The CDR3 extends over 16 amino acids. J lost 4 bases, V lost 3 bases, and 11 bases had no gene match. Germline V lookup: CDR1 MDHEN, CDR2 SYDVKM. The CDR3 sequence: CASSFPSSQGSETQYF. Written as DNA, the CDR3 is TGTGCCAGCAGTTTCCCATCGTCACAGGGGTCAGAGACCCAGTACTTC.

This chain connects TRBV4-1 to TRBJ1-2; D may be TRBD1 (5 bases). Germline V CDR1 and CDR2: MGHRA, YSYEKL. Trimming took 4 bases from V and 4 from J, leaving 16 bases between them. The CDR3 has 15 amino acids. CDR3 protein: CASSPGPGGGYGYTF. For the CDR3, the DNA is TGCGCCAGCAGCCCCGGGCCCGGGGGTGGCTATGGCTACACCTTC.

Regarding this clone: Distinct nucleotide sequences in the sample also encode this CDR3. The chain recombines TRBV6-5 with TRBJ2-1; 12 bases match TRBD2. The junction had 0 bases not matched to a gene; V was cut back by 5 bases and J by 7 bases. Germline V CDR1 and CDR2: MNHEY, SVGAGI. This CDR3 has 13 residues. CDR3 amino acids: CASSGTSGNEQFF. Here the CDR3 DNA reads TGTGCCAGCAGTGGGACTAGCGGGAATGAGCAGTTCTTC.

J is TRBJ2-3 and V is TRBV4-1, with 10 bases matching TRBD2. The V gene end was trimmed by 0 bases and the J gene end by 4 bases; junction bases not matched to a gene: 10. Germline V lookup: CDR1 MGHRA, CDR2 YSYEKL. This CDR3 is 18 amino acids long. The CDR3 DNA reads as TGCGCCAGCAGCCAAGATGGTCAGAGCGGGAGGGACCCAGATACGCAGTATTTT. Its translation: CASSQDGQSGRDPDTQYF.

This clone was counted a few times. This chain uses TRBV5-5 with TRBJ2-5; TRBD1 matches 10 bases. Per germline, CDR1 SGHKS and CDR2 YYEKEE (reference sequence). Trimming took 4 bases from V and 4 from J; bases not matched to a gene: 7. This CDR3 spans 15 amino acids. The CDR3 loop is CASSRTGGSRETQYF. DNA of the CDR3: TGTGCCAGCAGCCGGACAGGGGGGTCACGAGAGACCCAGTACTTC.